One sample yielded the 5 T cell receptor beta chains listed below, sequenced in a study of T-cell reconstitution after alpha-beta-depleted transplantation in children. As it was prepared, the TCRbeta library received unique molecular identifiers. MiXCR, run by TCRdb on the PCR reads, gives a single entry per CDR3 protein. The table includes 700,000 or so distinct CDR3 sequences, about 12% detected once. Sequenced here: PBMCs, sampled before TCRalphabeta/CD19-depleted stem cell transplant. The receptor source for this set is a girl aged 2 to 10 with congenital amegakaryocytic thrombocytopenia, due to receive a stem cell transplant.

This clonotype was found many times. The chain is built from TRBV20-1 and TRBJ2-1; 8 bases agree with TRBD2. Per germline, CDR1 DFQATT and CDR2 SNEGSKA (reference sequence). The CDR3 is 16 amino acids. Unmatched junction bases numbered 12, after V lost 5 bases and J lost 3 bases. Written as DNA, the CDR3 is TGCAGTGCTCTACCTGCGGACGGGAGGGTCTACAATGAGCAGTTCTTC. This translates into CSALPADGRVYNEQFF.

This clonotype was recorded at least ten times. V gene TRBV20-1 combines with J gene TRBJ2-1, with D perhaps matching TRBD1 or TRBD2 (5 bases each). The CDR3 extends over 15 amino acids. CDR1 DFQATT and CDR2 SNEGSKA come from the germline V gene (reference sequence). The germline V and J ends were trimmed by 1 base and 6 bases, with 16 bases remaining between them. CDR3 residues: CSARGGRINVNEQFF. Here the CDR3 DNA reads TGCAGTGCTAGAGGGGGACGGATCAACGTCAATGAGCAGTTCTTC.

The chain carries TRBV7-9 and TRBJ1-4, with D maybe TRBD1 (5 bases). The CDR3 contains 15 residues. Trimming shortened V by 1 base and J by 8 bases, and 14 bases separated the two germline ends. CDR1 is SEHNR, CDR2 FQNEAQ, per germline (reference sequence). CDR3 in DNA: TGTGCCAGCAGCTTAGATGCGACAGAGCGCGAAAAACTGTTTTTT. Protein product: CASSLDATEREKLFF.

The V gene is TRBV12-3 or TRBV12-4, the J gene TRBJ2-3; TRBD2 agrees at 7 bases. This CDR3 contains 14 residues. J gave up 7 bases and V 6 bases, and 10 bases lay outside the gene matches. The CDR3 DNA reads as TGTGCCAGCAGGGAACCGGGAGGCAGGAATACGCAGTATTTT. Protein sequence: CASREPGGRNTQYF.

Turning to this clonotype: Being one base from a much bigger clone, this may be a read error. The rearrangement joins TRBV27 to TRBJ2-7; no clear D gene. V was cut by 4 bases and J by 9 bases, with 22 bases left in between. This CDR3 has 15 residues. The germline V gene encodes CDR1 MNHEY and CDR2 SMNVEV (reference sequence). CDR3 sequence reads: CASSSVRKVSFGQYF. The CDR3, as DNA: TGTGCCAGCAGTTCCGTCCGGAAGGTATCTTTTGGGCAGTACTTC.